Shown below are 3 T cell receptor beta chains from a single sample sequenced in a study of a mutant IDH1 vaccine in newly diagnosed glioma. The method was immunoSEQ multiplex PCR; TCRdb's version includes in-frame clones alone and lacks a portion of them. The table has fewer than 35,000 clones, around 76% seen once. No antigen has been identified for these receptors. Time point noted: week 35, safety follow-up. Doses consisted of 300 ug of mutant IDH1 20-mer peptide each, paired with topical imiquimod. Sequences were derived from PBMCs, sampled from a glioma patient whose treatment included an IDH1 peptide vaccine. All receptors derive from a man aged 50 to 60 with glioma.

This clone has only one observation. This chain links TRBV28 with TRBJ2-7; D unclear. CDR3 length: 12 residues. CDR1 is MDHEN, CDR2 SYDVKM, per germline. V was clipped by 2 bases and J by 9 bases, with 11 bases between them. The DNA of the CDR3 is TGTGCCAGCAGTTTAAGTCAGGCAGGGCAGTACTTC. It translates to CASSLSQAGQYF.

The CDR3 DNA is TGTGCCAGCTCACCAGCGGTCGTCGGGGAGCTGTTTTTT. It is translated as CASSPAVVGELFF. This sequence joins TRBV18 and TRBJ2-2, with D unresolved. Trimming took off 2 bases at V and 7 bases at J, with 8 bases between the two ends. The CDR3 spans 13 residues. Germline values: CDR1 KGHSH, CDR2 LQKENI. The whole variable domain, filled in from reference TRBV18 and TRBJ2-2, reads NAGVMQNPRHLVRRRGQEARLRCSPMKGHSHVYWYRQLPEEGLKFMVYLQKENIIDESGMPKERFSAEFPKEGPSILRIQQVVRGDSAAYFCASSPAVVGELFFGEGSRLTVL.

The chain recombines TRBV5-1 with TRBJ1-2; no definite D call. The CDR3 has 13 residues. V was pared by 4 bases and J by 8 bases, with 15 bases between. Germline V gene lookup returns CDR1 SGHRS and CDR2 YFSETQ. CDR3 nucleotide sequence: TGCGCCAGCAGCGCGACGGTGGTCGGCGGCTACACCTTC. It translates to CASSATVVGGYTF.